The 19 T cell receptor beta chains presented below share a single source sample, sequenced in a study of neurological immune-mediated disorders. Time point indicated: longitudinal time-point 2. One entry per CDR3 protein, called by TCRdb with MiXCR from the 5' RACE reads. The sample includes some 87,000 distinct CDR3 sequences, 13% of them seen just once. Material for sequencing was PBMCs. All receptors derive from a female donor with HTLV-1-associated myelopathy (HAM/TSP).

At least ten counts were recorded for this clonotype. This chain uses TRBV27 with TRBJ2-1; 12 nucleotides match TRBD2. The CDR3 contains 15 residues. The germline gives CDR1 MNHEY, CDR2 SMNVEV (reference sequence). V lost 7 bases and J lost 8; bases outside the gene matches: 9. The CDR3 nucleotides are TGTGCCAGCACTGGCTCTAGCGGGGGGGCCTATGAGCAGTTCTTC. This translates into CASTGSSGGAYEQFF.

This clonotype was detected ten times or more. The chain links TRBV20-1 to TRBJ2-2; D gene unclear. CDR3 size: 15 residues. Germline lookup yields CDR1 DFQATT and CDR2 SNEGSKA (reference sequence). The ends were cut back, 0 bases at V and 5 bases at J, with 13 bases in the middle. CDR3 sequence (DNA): TGCAGTGCTAGAGATGGTCGTTCTTTGACCGGGGAGCTGTTTTTT. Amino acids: CSARDGRSLTGELFF.

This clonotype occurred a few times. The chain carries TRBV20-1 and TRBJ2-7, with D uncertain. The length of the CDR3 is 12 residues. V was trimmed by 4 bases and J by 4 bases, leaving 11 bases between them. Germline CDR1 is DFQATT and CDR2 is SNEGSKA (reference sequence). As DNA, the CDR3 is TGCAGTGCTAATGAGGCCTTATACGAGCAGTACTTC. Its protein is CSANEALYEQYF.

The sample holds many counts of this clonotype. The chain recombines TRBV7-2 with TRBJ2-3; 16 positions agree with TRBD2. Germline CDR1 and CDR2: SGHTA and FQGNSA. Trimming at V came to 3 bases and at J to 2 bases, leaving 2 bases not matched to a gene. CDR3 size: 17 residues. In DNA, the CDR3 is TGTGCCAGCAGCTTGGGACTAGCGGGGGGGTACACAGATACGCAGTATTTT. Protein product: CASSLGLAGGYTDTQYF. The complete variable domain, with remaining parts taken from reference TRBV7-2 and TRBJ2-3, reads GAGVSQSPSNKVTEKGKDVELRCDPISGHTALYWYRQSLGQGLEFLIYFQGNSAPDKSGLPSDRFSAERTGGSVSTLTIQRTQQEDSAVYLCASSLGLAGGYTDTQYFGPGTRLTVL.

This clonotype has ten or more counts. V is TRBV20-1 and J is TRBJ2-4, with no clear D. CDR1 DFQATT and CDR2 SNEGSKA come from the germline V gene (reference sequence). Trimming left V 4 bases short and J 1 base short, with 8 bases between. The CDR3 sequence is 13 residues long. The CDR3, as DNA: TGCAGTGCTAAGCACGGTGCCAAAAACATTCAGTACTTC. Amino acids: CSAKHGAKNIQYF.

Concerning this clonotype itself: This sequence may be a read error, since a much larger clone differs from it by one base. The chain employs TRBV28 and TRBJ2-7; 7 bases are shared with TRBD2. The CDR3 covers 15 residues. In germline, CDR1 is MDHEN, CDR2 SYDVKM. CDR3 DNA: TGTGCCAACAGTTCACATAGCAAGCGGGGTCACGAGCAGTACTTC. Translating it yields CANSSHSKRGHEQYF.

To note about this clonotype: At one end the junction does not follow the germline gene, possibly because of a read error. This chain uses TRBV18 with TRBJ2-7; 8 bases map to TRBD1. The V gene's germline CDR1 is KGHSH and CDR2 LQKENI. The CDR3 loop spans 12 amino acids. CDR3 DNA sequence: TGTGTCAGCTCACCGACAGGGGACGAGCAGTACTTC. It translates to CVSSPTGDEQYF.

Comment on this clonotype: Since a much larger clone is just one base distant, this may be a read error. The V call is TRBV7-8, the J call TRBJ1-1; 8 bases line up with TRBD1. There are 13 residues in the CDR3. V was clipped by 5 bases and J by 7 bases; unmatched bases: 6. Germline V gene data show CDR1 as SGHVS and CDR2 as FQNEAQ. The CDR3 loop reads CASSVGQGVEAFF. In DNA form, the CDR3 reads TGTGCCAGCAGCGTCGGACAGGGAGTTGAAGCTTTCTTT.

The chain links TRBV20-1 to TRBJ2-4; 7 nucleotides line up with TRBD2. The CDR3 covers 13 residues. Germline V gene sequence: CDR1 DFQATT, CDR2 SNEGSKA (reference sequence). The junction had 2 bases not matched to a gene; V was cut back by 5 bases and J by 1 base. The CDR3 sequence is CSARDYAKNIQYF. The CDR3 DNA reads TGCAGTGCTCGGGACTATGCCAAAAACATTCAGTACTTC.

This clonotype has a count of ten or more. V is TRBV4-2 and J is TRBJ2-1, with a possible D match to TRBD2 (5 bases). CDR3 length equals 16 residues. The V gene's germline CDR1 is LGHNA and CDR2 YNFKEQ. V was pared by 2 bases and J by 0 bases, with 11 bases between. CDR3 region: CASSQYQGSSYNEQFF. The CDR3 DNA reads TGTGCCAGCAGCCAATATCAAGGGAGCTCCTACAATGAGCAGTTCTTC.

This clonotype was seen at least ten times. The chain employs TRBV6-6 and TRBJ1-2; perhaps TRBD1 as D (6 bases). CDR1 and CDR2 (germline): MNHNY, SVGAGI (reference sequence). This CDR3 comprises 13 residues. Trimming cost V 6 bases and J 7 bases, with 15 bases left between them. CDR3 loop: CASRSNRERGYTF. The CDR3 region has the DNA TGTGCCAGCAGGTCCAACAGGGAGCGTGGCTACACCTTC.

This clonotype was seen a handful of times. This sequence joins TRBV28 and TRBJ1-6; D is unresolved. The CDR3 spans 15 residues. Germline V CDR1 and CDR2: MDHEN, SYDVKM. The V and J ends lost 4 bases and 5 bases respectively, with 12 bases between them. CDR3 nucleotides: TGTGCCAGCAGTTCGTGGACGGTGAATAATTCACCCCTCCACTTT. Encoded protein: CASSSWTVNNSPLHF. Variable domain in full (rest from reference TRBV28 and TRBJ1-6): DVKVTQSSRYLVKRTGEKVFLECVQDMDHENMFWYRQDPGLGLRLIYFSYDVKMKEKGDIPEGYSVSREKKERFSLILESASTNQTSMYLCASSSWTVNNSPLHFGNGTRLTVT.

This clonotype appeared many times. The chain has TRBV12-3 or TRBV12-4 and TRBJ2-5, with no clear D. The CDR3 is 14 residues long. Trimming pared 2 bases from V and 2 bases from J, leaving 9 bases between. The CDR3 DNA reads TGTGCCAGCAGTTTATCCGGAATACAAGAGACCCAGTACTTC. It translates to CASSLSGIQETQYF.

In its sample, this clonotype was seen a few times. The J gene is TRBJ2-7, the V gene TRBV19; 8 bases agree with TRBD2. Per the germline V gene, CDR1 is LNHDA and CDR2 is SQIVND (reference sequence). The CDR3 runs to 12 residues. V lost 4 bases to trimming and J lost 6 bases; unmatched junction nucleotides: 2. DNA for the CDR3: TGTGCCAGTAGTACGGGAGGGCCCGAGCAGTACTTC. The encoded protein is CASSTGGPEQYF.

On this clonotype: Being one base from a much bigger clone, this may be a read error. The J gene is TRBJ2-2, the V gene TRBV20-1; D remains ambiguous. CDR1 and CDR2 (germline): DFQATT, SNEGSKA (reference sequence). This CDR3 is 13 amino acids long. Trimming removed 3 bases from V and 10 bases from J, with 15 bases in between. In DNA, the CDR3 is TGCAGTGCTAGCGACCTACACTCCACGGAGCTGTTTTTT. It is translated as CSASDLHSTELFF.

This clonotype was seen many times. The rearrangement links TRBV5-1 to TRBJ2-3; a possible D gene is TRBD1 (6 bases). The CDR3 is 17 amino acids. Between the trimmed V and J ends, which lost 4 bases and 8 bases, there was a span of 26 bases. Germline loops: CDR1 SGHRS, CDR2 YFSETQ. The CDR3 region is CASSDGQWGWARGTQYF. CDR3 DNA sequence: TGCGCCAGCAGCGATGGACAGTGGGGATGGGCACGTGGTACGCAGTATTTT. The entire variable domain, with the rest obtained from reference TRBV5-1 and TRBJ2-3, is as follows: KAGVTQTPRYLIKTRGQQVTLSCSPISGHRSVSWYQQTPGQGLQFLFEYFSETQRNKGNFPGRFSGRQFSNSRSEMNVSTLELGDSALYLCASSDGQWGWARGTQYFGPGTRLTVL.

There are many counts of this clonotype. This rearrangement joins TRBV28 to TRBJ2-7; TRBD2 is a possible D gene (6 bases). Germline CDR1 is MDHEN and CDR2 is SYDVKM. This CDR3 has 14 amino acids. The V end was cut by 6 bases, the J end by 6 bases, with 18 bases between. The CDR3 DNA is TGTGCCAGCAGACATCCGGGAGCGCGTCCCGAGCAGTACTTC. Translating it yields CASRHPGARPEQYF.

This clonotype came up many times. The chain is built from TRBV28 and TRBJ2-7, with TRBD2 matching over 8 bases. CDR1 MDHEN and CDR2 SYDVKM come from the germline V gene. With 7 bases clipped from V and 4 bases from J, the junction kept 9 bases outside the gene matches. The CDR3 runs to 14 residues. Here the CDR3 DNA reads TGTGCCAGCACGGGGGGGGGCTATGGTTACGAGCAGTACTTC. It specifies CASTGGGYGYEQYF.

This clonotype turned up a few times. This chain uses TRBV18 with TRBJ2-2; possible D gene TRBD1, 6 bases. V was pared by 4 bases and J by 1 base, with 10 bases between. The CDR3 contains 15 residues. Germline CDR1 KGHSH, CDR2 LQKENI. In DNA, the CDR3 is TGTGCCAGCTCACGATTACAGGGGAACACCGGGGAGCTGTTTTTT. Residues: CASSRLQGNTGELFF.